These T cell receptor beta chains were read from a single sample in a study of CD8+ T cells in alopecia areata. Libraries were prepared by immunoSEQ multiplex PCR; TCRdb keeps only in-frame clonotypes and omits some of them. The sample shows over 200,000 clones, 64% of them seen only once. This specimen was CD4+ T cells sorted from blood, taken at week 4, from a patient treated with tofacitinib. The receptors come from a human donor with alopecia areata. Each CDR3 is given with its conserved first and last residue. D genes are given only for firm matches. Expanded clones are given a class, and other clones once, few, many or no size at all.

j_call clone_size d_call v_call cdr3_nt cdr3_aa
TRBJ2-2 NA NA TRBV9 TGTGCCAGCAGCGTAGTTCCCCCTCCGAACACCGGGGAGCTGTTTTTT CASSVVPPPNTGELFF
TRBJ1-2 NA NA TRBV4-2 TGTGCCAGCAGGCCCAAGCGGGACATCGATAACTATGGCTACACCTTC CASRPKRDIDNYGYTF
TRBJ2-5 NA TRBD1 TRBV4-1 TGCGCCAGCAGTCCCGGACAGGGCACGTCTCCAGAGACCCAGTACTTC CASSPGQGTSPETQYF
TRBJ1-1 once NA TRBV6-5 TGTGCCAGCAGTTACGGGGTCAGGGGCACTGAAGCTTTCTTT CASSYGVRGTEAFF
TRBJ2-5 NA NA TRBV29-1 TGCAGCGTTGAAAAGGGGGGCTCTCAAGAGACCCAGTACTTC CSVEKGGSQETQYF
TRBJ2-5 NA TRBD2 TRBV6-6 TGTGCCAGCAGTTATAGGCTAGCGGGGGGCGGAGAGACCCAGTACTTC CASSYRLAGGGETQYF
TRBJ2-7 once NA TRBV29-1 TGCAGCGTTGAAGCCCAGGGGCAGGCCCAGGGCTACGAGCAGTACTTC CSVEAQGQAQGYEQYF
TRBJ2-5 NA TRBD1 TRBV10-3 TGTGCCACCAGGGGGACCAAAGAGACCCAGTACTTC CATRGTKETQYF
TRBJ2-5 NA NA TRBV30 TGTGCCTGGAGTTTACCGGGGGTAGAGACCCAGTACTTC CAWSLPGVETQYF
TRBJ1-3 once NA TRBV13 TGTGCCAGCAGCTTCCGGGCTTACTCTGGAAACACCATATATTTT CASSFRAYSGNTIYF
TRBJ1-2 NA NA TRBV5-1 TGCGCCAGCAGCTTTGACGGTCGGAATGGCTACACCTTC CASSFDGRNGYTF
TRBJ1-5 NA NA TRBV29-1 TGCAGCGTCGAACAGCCAAATCAGCCCCAGCATTTT CSVEQPNQPQHF
TRBJ2-1 few NA TRBV7-9 TGTGCCAGCAGCTTAGCGGGGGGGCTCAATGAGCAGTTCTTC CASSLAGGLNEQFF
TRBJ1-1 NA NA TRBV9 TGTGCCAGCAGCGTAGGTGGGGGCATAGGGAACACTGAAGCTTTCTTT CASSVGGGIGNTEAFF
TRBJ1-2 few NA TRBV7-2 TGTGCCAGCAGCCCCTTGCCCCTCTATGGCTACACCTTC CASSPLPLYGYTF
TRBJ1-2 NA TRBD1 TRBV5-1 TGCGCCAGCAGCTCCGGACAGGTGGGATATGGCTACACCTTC CASSSGQVGYGYTF
TRBJ1-2 NA NA TRBV2 TGTGCCAGCCGTGGTGAGGTTCTCCTCTCTGGCTACACCTTC CASRGEVLLSGYTF
TRBJ2-1 NA NA TRBV6-4 TGTGCCAGCCCCCGAAGGAGGGATGAGCAGTTCTTC CASPRRRDEQFF
TRBJ2-2 NA TRBD1 TRBV5-1 TGCGCCAGCAGCCAACAGGGGATCACCGGGGAGCTGTTTTTT CASSQQGITGELFF
TRBJ1-2 few NA TRBV29-1 TGCAGCGTTGTAAGCAGGACCACTAACTATGGCTACACCTTC CSVVSRTTNYGYTF
TRBJ2-3 NA TRBD1 TRBV30 TGTGCCGGCTCAGGGGGAAGCACAGATACGCAGTATTTT CAGSGGSTDTQYF
TRBJ2-7 NA NA TRBV29-1 TGCAGCGTTGCAAACAGGGAAACCTACGAGCAGTACTTC CSVANRETYEQYF
TRBJ2-3 NA NA TRBV10-2 TGCGCCAGCTCCGGGATGTCCACAGATACGCAGTATTTT CASSGMSTDTQYF
TRBJ2-3 few NA TRBV7-2 TGTGCCAGCAGCTTAAAGGCCGGACTGTTCTCTAGCACAGATACGCAGTATTTT CASSLKAGLFSSTDTQYF
TRBJ2-4 NA NA TRBV11-3 TGTGCCAGCAGCTTAACAGGCTTAATAGCCAAAAACATTCAGTACTTC CASSLTGLIAKNIQYF
TRBJ1-1 few NA TRBV10-1 TGCGCCAGCAGTGAGGAACAAGACGCTTTCTTT CASSEEQDAFF
TRBJ2-2 few NA TRBV11-3 TGTGCCAGCAGTCTCTACGGGGAGCTGTTTTTT CASSLYGELFF
TRBJ1-2 few TRBD1 TRBV5-6 TGTGCCAGCAGCTTGGACAGGGGCTATGGCTACACCTTC CASSLDRGYGYTF
TRBJ2-2 NA TRBD2 TRBV7-7 TGTGCTAGCAGCTTAGCGGGGACCGGGGAGCTGTTTTTT CASSLAGTGELFF
TRBJ1-2 NA NA TRBV29-1 TGCAGCGTCTACGTGGGCTATGGCTACACCTTC CSVYVGYGYTF
TRBJ2-1 NA NA TRBV6-5 TGTGCCAGCAGGAGGAGCTCCTACAATGAGCAGTTCTTC CASRRSSYNEQFF
TRBJ1-3 NA NA TRBV15 TGTGCCACCAGCAGAGACCAGAACGTTGTCTCTGGAAACACCATATATTTT CATSRDQNVVSGNTIYF
TRBJ2-2 NA NA TRBV7-2 TGTGCCAGCAGCCGTGGGGACACCGGGGAGCTGTTTTTT CASSRGDTGELFF
TRBJ2-2 NA TRBD1 TRBV19 TGTGCCAGTAGTGGCCGGGACAGGGGTTACACCGGGGAGCTGTTTTTT CASSGRDRGYTGELFF
TRBJ1-4 NA NA TRBV6-5 TGTGCCAGCAGTTACGGAGAAAAACTGTTTTTT CASSYGEKLFF
TRBJ1-6 NA NA TRBV7-9 TGTGCCAGCAGCTCCTTGGCGGGGGGGTCACCCCTCCACTTT CASSSLAGGSPLHF
TRBJ2-7 NA TRBD2 TRBV11-2 TGTGCCAGCAGCTCGGGGGGGCTGGGCGAGCAGTACTTC CASSSGGLGEQYF
TRBJ2-1 NA NA TRBV20-1 TGCAGTGCTAAAACGGTCAATGAGCAGTTCTTC CSAKTVNEQFF
TRBJ1-2 NA NA TRBV7-9 TGTGCCAGCAGCTTAGGGGGCTATGGCTACACCTTC CASSLGGYGYTF
TRBJ1-5 NA NA TRBV6-6 TGTGCCAGCAGTTACGGGGCAGTTGGACAGCCCCAGCATTTT CASSYGAVGQPQHF
TRBJ2-4 NA NA TRBV6-5 TGTGCCAGCAGTGCTCAAGAGGGGGACGGCAAACGGTACTTC CASSAQEGDGKRYF
TRBJ2-5 NA NA TRBV2 TGTGCCAGCAGGGATAGCTCCCAAGAGACCCAGTACTTC CASRDSSQETQYF
TRBJ1-1 NA NA TRBV29-1 TGCAGCGTTGTAGGGTTGATCATCGGCACTGAAGCTTTCTTT CSVVGLIIGTEAFF
TRBJ2-1 NA NA TRBV5-1 TGCGCCAGCAGCTTGGTAGGCGGTCGTAGTGAGCAGTTCTTC CASSLVGGRSEQFF
TRBJ2-3 NA NA TRBV7-9 TGTGCCATCGCCCGGGTTCGGGATACGCAGTATTTT CAIARVRDTQYF
TRBJ1-4 NA NA TRBV23-1 TGCGCCAGCAGTCCTCCTGAAAAACTGTTTTTT CASSPPEKLFF
TRBJ2-3 NA TRBD2 TRBV6-6 TGTGCCAGCAATGTCTTGACTAGCGGATTTACAGATACGCAGTATTTT CASNVLTSGFTDTQYF
TRBJ1-2 NA NA TRBV2 TGTGCCAGCCTTGGAGGGGGACGGAAACTCTATGGCTACACCTTC CASLGGGRKLYGYTF
TRBJ2-5 NA NA TRBV4-3 TGCGCCAGCAGCCAGAACCGGGCCCCGGGAGAGACCCAGTACTTC CASSQNRAPGETQYF
TRBJ1-2 NA NA TRBV20-1 TGCAGTGCAACTAACTATGGCTACACCTTC CSATNYGYTF
TRBJ2-1 NA NA TRBV18 TGTGCCAGCTCACCATGGGTCGGAGGGAACAATGAGCAGTTCTTC CASSPWVGGNNEQFF
TRBJ1-1 NA TRBD1 TRBV6-1 TGTGCCAGCAGTGCTTCTGGGACAGGGTACACTGAAGCTTTCTTT CASSASGTGYTEAFF
TRBJ2-2 NA NA TRBV5-1 TGCGCCAGCAGCCCTCAGAGTATTTTCACCGGGGAGCTGTTTTTT CASSPQSIFTGELFF
TRBJ1-1 NA NA TRBV5-1 TGCGCCAGCAGCTTTAACACGGGGTCTGAAGCTTTCTTT CASSFNTGSEAFF
TRBJ2-7 NA NA TRBV30 TGTGCCTGGAAACGAAAGCAGGGAAAATACGAGCAGTACTTC CAWKRKQGKYEQYF
TRBJ2-2 NA TRBD2 TRBV9 TGTGCCAGCAGCCCCCTTGGGGGGGCGAACACCGGGGAGCTGTTTTTT CASSPLGGANTGELFF